This TCR beta chain was recorded in a study of blood T cell repertoires in COVID-19. Study in general: Material from acute and convalescent COVID-19 was sourced from the United States, Italy and Spain. Sample material is recorded as cDNA or gDNA derived from T cells, B-cell-depleted T cells, or PBMCs.

In the authors' methods: Reference gene primer amplification gave nucleated cell count estimates. Some clones are missing from TCRdb's copy, which holds only in-frame ones; the method was immunoSEQ multiplex PCR. That table furnishes V, J and clone size, whereas the DNA furnished D and trimming. This table holds 70,000 to 95,000 clones, roughly 90% found once. Germline assignment: CDR1 GTSNPN and CDR2 SVGIG (reference sequence). The CDR3 runs 17 residues. Trimming removed 1 base at V and 6 bases at J, with 24 bases between. The gene calls are TRBV30 and TRBJ1-2; D might be TRBD1 (6 bases). This clonotype was sampled from a human donor with active COVID-19. The donor label of this sample is uncertain. Specimen: peripheral blood. CDR3 amino acids: CAWSAYSDGGWNDGYTF. CDR3 in DNA: TGTGCCTGGAGTGCTTACTCGGATGGGGGCTGGAATGATGGCTACACCTTC. Using reference TRBV30 and TRBJ1-2 for the parts outside the CDR3, the full variable domain is SQTIHQWPATLVQPVGSPLSLECTVEGTSNPNLYWYRQAAGRGLQLLFYSVGIGQISSEVPQNLSASRPQDRQFILSSKKLLLSDSGFYLCAWSAYSDGGWNDGYTFGSGTRLTVV.